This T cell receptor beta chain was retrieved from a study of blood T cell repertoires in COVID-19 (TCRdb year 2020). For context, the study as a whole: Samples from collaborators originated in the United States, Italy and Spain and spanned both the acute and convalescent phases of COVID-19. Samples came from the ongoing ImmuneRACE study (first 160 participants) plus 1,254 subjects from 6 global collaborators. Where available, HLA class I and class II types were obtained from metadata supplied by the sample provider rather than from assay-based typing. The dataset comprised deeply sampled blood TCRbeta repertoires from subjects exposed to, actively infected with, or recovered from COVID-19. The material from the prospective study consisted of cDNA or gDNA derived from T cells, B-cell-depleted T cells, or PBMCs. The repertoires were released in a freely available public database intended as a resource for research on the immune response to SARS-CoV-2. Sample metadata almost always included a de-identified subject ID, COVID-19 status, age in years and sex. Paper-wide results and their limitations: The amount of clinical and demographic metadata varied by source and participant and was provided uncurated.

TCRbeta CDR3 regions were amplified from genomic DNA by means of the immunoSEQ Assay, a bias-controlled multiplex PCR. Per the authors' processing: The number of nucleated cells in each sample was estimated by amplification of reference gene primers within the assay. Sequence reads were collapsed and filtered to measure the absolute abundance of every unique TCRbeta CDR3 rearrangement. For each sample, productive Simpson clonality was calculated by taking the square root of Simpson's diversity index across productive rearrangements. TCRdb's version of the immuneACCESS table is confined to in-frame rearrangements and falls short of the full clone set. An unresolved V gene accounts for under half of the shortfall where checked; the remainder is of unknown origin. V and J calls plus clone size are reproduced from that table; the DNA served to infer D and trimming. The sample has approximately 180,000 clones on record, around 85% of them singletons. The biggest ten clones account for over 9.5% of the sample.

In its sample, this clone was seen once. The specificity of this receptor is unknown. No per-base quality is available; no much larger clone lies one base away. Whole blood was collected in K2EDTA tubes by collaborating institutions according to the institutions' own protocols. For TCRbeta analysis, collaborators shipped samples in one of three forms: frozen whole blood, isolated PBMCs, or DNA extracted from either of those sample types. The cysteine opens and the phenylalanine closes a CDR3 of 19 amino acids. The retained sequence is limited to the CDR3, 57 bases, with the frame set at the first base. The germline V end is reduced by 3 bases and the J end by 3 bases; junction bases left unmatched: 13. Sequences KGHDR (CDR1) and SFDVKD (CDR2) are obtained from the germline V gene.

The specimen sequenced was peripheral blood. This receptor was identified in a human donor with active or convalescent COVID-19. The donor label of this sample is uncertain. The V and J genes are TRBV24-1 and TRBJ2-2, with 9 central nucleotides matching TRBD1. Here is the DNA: TGTGCCACCAGTGATCCTTCCTTTAACAGGGGGCTTTACACCGGGGAGCTGTTTTTT. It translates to CATSDPSFNRGLYTGELFF.